This is a list of T cell receptor beta chains from one sample in a study of early T cells in non-severe SARS-CoV-2 infection. TCRdb ran MiXCR on the 5' RACE reads and lists one entry per CDR3 protein. The sample consists of around 70,000 distinct CDR3 sequences, less than 20% of them appearing once. The sequenced sample consisted of whole blood. The receptor set was obtained from an adult who was a healthcare worker with PCR-confirmed SARS-CoV-2 infection or an uninfected control (not recorded which). CDR3s include the opening cysteine and the closing phenylalanine or tryptophan. Clone size is stated in some rows and not others, as once, few, many or a class when expanded.

V gene: TRBV5-5; clone size: -; J gene: TRBJ1-1; CDR3 protein: CASRTANTEAFF
V gene: TRBV7-9; clone size: -; J gene: TRBJ2-6; CDR3 protein: CASRMPSGANVLTF
V gene: TRBV28; clone size: few; J gene: TRBJ2-7; CDR3 protein: CASSMTGGLREQYF
V gene: TRBV10-3; clone size: few; J gene: TRBJ1-4; CDR3 protein: CAIRGDVREKLFF
V gene: TRBV18; clone size: many; J gene: TRBJ1-1; CDR3 protein: CASSPGGGNTEAFF
V gene: TRBV7-9; clone size: many; J gene: TRBJ2-5; CDR3 protein: CASSLAPSGYQETQYF
V gene: TRBV19; clone size: many; J gene: TRBJ2-3; CDR3 protein: CASSSTGVTQYF
V gene: TRBV7-7; clone size: -; J gene: TRBJ2-5; CDR3 protein: CASSLWAGGQETQYF
V gene: TRBV6-5; clone size: many; J gene: TRBJ2-5; CDR3 protein: CASSYSTSQETQYF
V gene: TRBV29-1; clone size: many; J gene: TRBJ2-7; CDR3 protein: CSVGLAGGIEQYF
V gene: TRBV28; clone size: many; J gene: TRBJ1-5; CDR3 protein: CASSLVEAPQHF
V gene: TRBV19; clone size: few; J gene: TRBJ2-1; CDR3 protein: CASSQGGVNEQFF
V gene: TRBV4-2; clone size: few; J gene: TRBJ2-7; CDR3 protein: CASRSDSREQYF
V gene: TRBV19; clone size: few; J gene: TRBJ2-7; CDR3 protein: CASTGGSEQYF
V gene: TRBV11-3; clone size: many; J gene: TRBJ2-3; CDR3 protein: CASSLDPSGPDTQYF
V gene: TRBV28; clone size: -; J gene: TRBJ2-7; CDR3 protein: CASTERAVAYEQYF
V gene: TRBV7-2; clone size: many; J gene: TRBJ1-2; CDR3 protein: CASSLDITNYGYTF
V gene: TRBV7-8; clone size: -; J gene: TRBJ1-2; CDR3 protein: CASSFRARQNYGYTF
V gene: TRBV2; clone size: few; J gene: TRBJ2-2; CDR3 protein: CASRLAGPNTGELFF
V gene: TRBV20-1; clone size: few; J gene: TRBJ2-5; CDR3 protein: CSALGVAGETQYF
V gene: TRBV15; clone size: few; J gene: TRBJ1-2; CDR3 protein: CATSRDWYSYGYTF
V gene: TRBV29-1; clone size: -; J gene: TRBJ2-7; CDR3 protein: CSVEDRDYEQYF
V gene: TRBV7-9; clone size: few; J gene: TRBJ1-6; CDR3 protein: CASSFDSYNSPLHF
V gene: TRBV2; clone size: -; J gene: TRBJ1-5; CDR3 protein: CASSGGQVNQPQHF
V gene: TRBV12-3/TRBV12-4; clone size: few; J gene: TRBJ2-7; CDR3 protein: CASSPWTGNNEQYF
V gene: TRBV27; clone size: -; J gene: TRBJ2-1; CDR3 protein: CASSPATGGNEQFF
V gene: TRBV20-1; clone size: few; J gene: TRBJ2-7; CDR3 protein: CSARFRGFYEQYF
V gene: TRBV19; clone size: -; J gene: TRBJ1-5; CDR3 protein: CASSMTAVNQPQHF
V gene: TRBV29-1; clone size: -; J gene: TRBJ1-2; CDR3 protein: CSVEAWNYGYTF
V gene: TRBV27; clone size: few; J gene: TRBJ1-2; CDR3 protein: CASSPDSGGVAYGYTF
V gene: TRBV5-6; clone size: -; J gene: TRBJ1-5; CDR3 protein: CASSLWDRYNQPQHF
V gene: TRBV12-3/TRBV12-4; clone size: -; J gene: TRBJ2-7; CDR3 protein: CASRRGGGYEQYF
V gene: TRBV6-2/TRBV6-3; clone size: -; J gene: TRBJ2-5; CDR3 protein: CASRLAGRETQYF
V gene: TRBV5-6; clone size: -; J gene: TRBJ2-2; CDR3 protein: CASSPRDGLKRNTGELFF
V gene: TRBV5-1; clone size: -; J gene: TRBJ2-7; CDR3 protein: CASSFGGGSYEQYF
V gene: TRBV12-5; clone size: few; J gene: TRBJ2-4; CDR3 protein: CASGSSTRAKNIQYF
V gene: TRBV12-3/TRBV12-4; clone size: -; J gene: TRBJ1-6; CDR3 protein: CASSLGGRGRGNSPLHF
V gene: TRBV27; clone size: many; J gene: TRBJ1-1; CDR3 protein: CASSIQTGRGARLIGTEAFF
V gene: TRBV4-3; clone size: few; J gene: TRBJ1-2; CDR3 protein: CASSHARQGAYGYTF
V gene: TRBV5-4; clone size: medium-sized; J gene: TRBJ2-1; CDR3 protein: CASSLTGNEQFF
V gene: TRBV29-1; clone size: -; J gene: TRBJ2-1; CDR3 protein: CSANRGYNEQFF
V gene: TRBV6-2/TRBV6-3; clone size: few; J gene: TRBJ2-7; CDR3 protein: CATGASGTVSEQYF
V gene: TRBV4-1; clone size: few; J gene: TRBJ1-1; CDR3 protein: CASSQDRRGPNTEAFF
V gene: TRBV7-9; clone size: -; J gene: TRBJ2-3; CDR3 protein: CASSARTGRGGTDTQYF
V gene: TRBV7-2; clone size: -; J gene: TRBJ2-1; CDR3 protein: CASSGWASSYNEQFF
V gene: TRBV12-3/TRBV12-4; clone size: few; J gene: TRBJ2-3; CDR3 protein: CASRTVPRDTQYF
V gene: TRBV28; clone size: few; J gene: TRBJ1-2; CDR3 protein: CASRYPPSF
V gene: TRBV12-3/TRBV12-4; clone size: -; J gene: TRBJ1-1; CDR3 protein: CASSLEQVEGMNTEAFF